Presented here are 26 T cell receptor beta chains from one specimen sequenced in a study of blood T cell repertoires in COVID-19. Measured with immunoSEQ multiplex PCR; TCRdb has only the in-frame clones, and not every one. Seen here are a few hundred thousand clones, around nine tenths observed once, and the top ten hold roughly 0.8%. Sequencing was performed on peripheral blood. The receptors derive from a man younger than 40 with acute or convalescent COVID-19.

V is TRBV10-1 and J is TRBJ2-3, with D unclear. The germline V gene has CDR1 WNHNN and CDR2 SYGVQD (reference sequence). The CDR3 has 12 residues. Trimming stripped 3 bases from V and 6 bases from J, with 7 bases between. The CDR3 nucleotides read TGCGCCAGCAGTGACCTATTTGATACGCAGTATTTT. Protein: CASSDLFDTQYF.

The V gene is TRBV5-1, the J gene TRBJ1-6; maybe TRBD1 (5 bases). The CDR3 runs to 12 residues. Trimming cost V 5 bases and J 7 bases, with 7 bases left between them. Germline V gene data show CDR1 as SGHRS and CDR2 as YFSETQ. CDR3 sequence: CASSRGNSPLHF. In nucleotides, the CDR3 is TGCGCCAGCAGTCGGGGGAATTCACCCCTCCACTTT.

The DNA for the CDR3 is TGTGCCAGCGGAAATAGGGGGCGGCAGGGTACGCAGTATTTT. This encodes CASGNRGRQGTQYF. The chain employs TRBV7-8 and TRBJ2-3, with TRBD1 matching over 7 bases. Trimming cost V 8 bases and J 8 bases; bases outside gene matches: 13. The length of the CDR3 is 14 residues. Germline CDR1 reads SGHVS; CDR2 reads FQNEAQ. Full variable domain (outside the CDR3, taken from reference TRBV7-8 and TRBJ2-3): GAGVSQSPRYKVAKRGQDVALRCDPISGHVSLFWYQQALGQGPEFLTYFQNEAQLDKSGLPSDRFFAERPEGSVSTLKIQRTQQEDSAVYLCASGNRGRQGTQYFGPGTRLTVL.

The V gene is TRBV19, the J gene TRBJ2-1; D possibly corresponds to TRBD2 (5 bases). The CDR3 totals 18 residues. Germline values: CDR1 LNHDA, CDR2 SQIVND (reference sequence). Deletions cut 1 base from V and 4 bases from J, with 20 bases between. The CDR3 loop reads CASSIVERHKSLYNEQFF. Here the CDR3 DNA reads TGTGCCAGTAGTATAGTTGAGCGGCATAAATCCCTGTACAATGAGCAGTTCTTC. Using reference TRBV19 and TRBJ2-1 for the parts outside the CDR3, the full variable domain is DGGITQSPKYLFRKEGQNVTLSCEQNLNHDAMYWYRQDPGQGLRLIYYSQIVNDFQKGDIAEGYSVSREKKESFPLTVTSAQKNPTAFYLCASSIVERHKSLYNEQFFGPGTRLTVL.

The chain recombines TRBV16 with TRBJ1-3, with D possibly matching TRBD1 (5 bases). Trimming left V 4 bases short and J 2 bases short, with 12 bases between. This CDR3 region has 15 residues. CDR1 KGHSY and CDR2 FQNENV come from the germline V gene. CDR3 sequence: CASSLLSGAGNTIYF. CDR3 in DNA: TGTGCCAGCAGCCTTCTCTCGGGGGCTGGAAACACCATATATTTT. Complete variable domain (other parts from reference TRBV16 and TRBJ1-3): GEEVAQTPKHLVRGEGQKAKLYCAPIKGHSYVFWYQQVLKNEFKFLISFQNENVFDETGMPKERFSAKCLPNSPCSLEIQATKLEDSAVYFCASSLLSGAGNTIYFGEGSWLTVV.

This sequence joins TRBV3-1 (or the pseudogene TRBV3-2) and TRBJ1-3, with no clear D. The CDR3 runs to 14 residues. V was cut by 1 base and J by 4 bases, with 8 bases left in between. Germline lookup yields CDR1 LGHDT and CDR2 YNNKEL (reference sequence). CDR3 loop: CASSQAAAGNTIYF. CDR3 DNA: TGTGCCAGCAGCCAAGCGGCGGCAGGAAACACCATATATTTT.

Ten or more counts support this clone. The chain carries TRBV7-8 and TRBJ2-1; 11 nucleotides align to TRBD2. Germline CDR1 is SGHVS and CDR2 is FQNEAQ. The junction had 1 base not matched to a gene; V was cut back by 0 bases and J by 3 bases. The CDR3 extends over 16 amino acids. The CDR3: CASSLALAGGYNEQFF. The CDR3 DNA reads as TGTGCCAGCAGCTTAGCTCTAGCGGGGGGCTACAATGAGCAGTTCTTC.

CDR3 in amino acids: CASSLSRRGGTDTQYF. CDR3 DNA sequence: TGTGCCAGCAGTTTATCGCGCAGGGGAGGCACAGATACGCAGTATTTT. This chain joins TRBV27 and TRBJ2-3; tentatively, D is TRBD1 (6 bases). CDR1 and CDR2 (germline): MNHEY, SMNVEV (reference sequence). The CDR3 has 16 amino acids. V gave up 0 bases and J gave up 1 base, with 11 bases separating them.

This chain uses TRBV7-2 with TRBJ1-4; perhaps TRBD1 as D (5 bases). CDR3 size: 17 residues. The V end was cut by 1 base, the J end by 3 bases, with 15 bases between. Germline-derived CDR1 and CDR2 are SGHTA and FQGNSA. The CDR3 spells CASSLVGGYRANEKLFF. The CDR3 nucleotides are TGTGCCAGCAGCTTAGTCGGGGGGTATCGGGCTAATGAAAAACTGTTTTTT.

CDR3 in amino acids: CATSESSGGNYNEQFF. The CDR3 bases are TGTGCCACCAGTGAATCCTCAGGGGGCAACTACAATGAGCAGTTCTTC. V is TRBV24-1 and J is TRBJ2-1, with TRBD1 matching over 8 bases. Germline V gene lookup returns CDR1 KGHDR and CDR2 SFDVKD. The CDR3 is 16 residues long. Unmatched junction bases numbered 7, after V lost 4 bases and J lost 3 bases.

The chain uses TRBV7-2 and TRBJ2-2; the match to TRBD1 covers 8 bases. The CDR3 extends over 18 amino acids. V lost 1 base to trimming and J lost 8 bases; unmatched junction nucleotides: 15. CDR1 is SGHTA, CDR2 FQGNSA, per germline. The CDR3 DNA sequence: TGTGCCAGCAGCTTAGATCCCCAGCCTCGACAGGGGTCGGGGGAGCTGTTTTTT. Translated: CASSLDPQPRQGSGELFF.

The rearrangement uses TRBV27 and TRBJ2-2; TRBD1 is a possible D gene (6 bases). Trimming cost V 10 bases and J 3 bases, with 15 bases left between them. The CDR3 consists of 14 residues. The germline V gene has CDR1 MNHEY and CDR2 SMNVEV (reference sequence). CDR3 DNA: TGTGCCACCCAACTCAGGGGACACACCGGGGAGCTGTTTTTT. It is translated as CATQLRGHTGELFF.

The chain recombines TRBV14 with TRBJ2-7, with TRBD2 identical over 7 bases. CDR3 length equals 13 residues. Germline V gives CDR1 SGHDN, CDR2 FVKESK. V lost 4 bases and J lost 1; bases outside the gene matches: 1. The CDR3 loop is CASSRGGSYEQYF. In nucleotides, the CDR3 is TGTGCCAGCAGCCGGGGGGGTTCCTACGAGCAGTACTTC.

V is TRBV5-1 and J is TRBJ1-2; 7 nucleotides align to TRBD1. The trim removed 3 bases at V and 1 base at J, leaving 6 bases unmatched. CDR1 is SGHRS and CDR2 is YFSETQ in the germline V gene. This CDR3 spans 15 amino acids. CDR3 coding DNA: TGCGCCAGCAGCTCCCGACAGGGAGGTAACTATGGCTACACCTTC. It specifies CASSSRQGGNYGYTF.

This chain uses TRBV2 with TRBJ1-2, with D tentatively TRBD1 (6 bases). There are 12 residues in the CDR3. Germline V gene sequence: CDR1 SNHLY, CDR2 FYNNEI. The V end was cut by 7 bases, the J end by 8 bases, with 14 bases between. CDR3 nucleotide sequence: TGTGCCAGCACCGAGCCCCAGGGGGGCTACACCTTC. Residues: CASTEPQGGYTF.

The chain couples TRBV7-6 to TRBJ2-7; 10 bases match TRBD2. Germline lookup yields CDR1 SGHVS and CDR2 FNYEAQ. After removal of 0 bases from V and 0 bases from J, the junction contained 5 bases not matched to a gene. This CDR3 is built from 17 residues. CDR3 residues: CASSLALAGVLSYEQYF. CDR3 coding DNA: TGTGCCAGCAGCTTAGCTCTAGCGGGGGTCCTCTCCTACGAGCAGTACTTC.

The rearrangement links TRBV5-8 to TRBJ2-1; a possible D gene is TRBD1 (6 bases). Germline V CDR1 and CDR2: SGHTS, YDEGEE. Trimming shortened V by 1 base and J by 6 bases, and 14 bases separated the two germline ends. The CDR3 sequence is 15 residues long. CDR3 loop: CASSLLQGVRNEQFF. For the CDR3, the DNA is TGTGCCAGCAGCTTGCTACAGGGAGTACGCAATGAGCAGTTCTTC. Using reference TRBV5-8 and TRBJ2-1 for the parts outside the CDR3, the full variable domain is EAGVTQSPTHLIKTRGQQATLRCSPISGHTSVYWYQQALGLGLQFLLWYDEGEERNRGNFPPRFSGRQFPNYSSELNVNALELEDSALYLCASSLLQGVRNEQFFGPGTRLTVL.

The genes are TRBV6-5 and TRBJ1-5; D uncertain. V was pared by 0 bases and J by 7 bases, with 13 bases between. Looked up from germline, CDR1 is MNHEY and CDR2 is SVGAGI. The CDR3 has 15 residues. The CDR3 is CASSYSGNRGQPQHF. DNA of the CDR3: TGTGCCAGCAGTTACTCGGGCAACCGAGGGCAGCCCCAGCATTTT.

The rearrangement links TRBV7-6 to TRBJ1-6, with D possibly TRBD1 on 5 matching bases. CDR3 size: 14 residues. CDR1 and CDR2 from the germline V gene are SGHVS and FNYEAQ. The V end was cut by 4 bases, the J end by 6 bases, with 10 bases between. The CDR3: CASSSYGGNSPLHF. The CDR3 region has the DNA TGTGCCAGCAGCTCTTACGGGGGTAATTCACCCCTCCACTTT.

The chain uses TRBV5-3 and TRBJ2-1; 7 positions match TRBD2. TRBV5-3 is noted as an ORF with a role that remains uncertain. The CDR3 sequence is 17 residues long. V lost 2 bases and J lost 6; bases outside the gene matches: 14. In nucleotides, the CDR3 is TGTGCCAGAAGCTTAGGGTGGGAGGGAATCTGGGTCAATGAGCAGTTCTTC. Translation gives CARSLGWEGIWVNEQFF.

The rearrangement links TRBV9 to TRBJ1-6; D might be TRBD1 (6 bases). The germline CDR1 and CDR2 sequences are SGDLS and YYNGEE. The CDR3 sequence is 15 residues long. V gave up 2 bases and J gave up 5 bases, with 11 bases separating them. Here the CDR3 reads CASSVTGYDNSPLHF. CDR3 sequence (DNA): TGTGCCAGCAGCGTCACAGGGTACGATAATTCACCCCTCCACTTT.

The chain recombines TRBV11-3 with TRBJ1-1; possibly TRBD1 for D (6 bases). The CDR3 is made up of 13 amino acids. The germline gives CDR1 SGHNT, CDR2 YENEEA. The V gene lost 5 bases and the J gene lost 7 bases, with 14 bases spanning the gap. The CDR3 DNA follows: TGTGCCAGCAGCACTAGTCGGACAGATGAAGCTTTCTTT. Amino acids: CASSTSRTDEAFF. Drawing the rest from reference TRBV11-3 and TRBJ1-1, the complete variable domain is EAGVVQSPRYKIIEKKQPVAFWCNPISGHNTLYWYLQNLGQGPELLIRYENEEAVDDSQLPKDRFSAERLKGVDSTLKIQPAELGDSAVYLCASSTSRTDEAFFGQGTRLTVV.

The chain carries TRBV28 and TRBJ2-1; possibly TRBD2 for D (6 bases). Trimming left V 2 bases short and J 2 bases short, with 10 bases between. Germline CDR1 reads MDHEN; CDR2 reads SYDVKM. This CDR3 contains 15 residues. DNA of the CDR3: TGTGCCAGCAGTTTAGCGGGGACCACCTACAATGAGCAGTTCTTC. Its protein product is CASSLAGTTYNEQFF.

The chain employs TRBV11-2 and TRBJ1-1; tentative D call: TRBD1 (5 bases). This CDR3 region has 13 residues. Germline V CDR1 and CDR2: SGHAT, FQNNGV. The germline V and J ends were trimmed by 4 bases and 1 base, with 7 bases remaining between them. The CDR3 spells CASSSRENTEAFF. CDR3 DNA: TGTGCCAGCAGCTCCAGGGAGAACACTGAAGCTTTCTTT.

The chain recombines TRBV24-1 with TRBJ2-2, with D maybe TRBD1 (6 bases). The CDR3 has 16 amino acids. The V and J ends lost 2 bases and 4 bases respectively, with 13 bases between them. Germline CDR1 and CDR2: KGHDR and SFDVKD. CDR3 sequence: CATSDWGRGGTGELFF. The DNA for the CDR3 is TGTGCCACCAGTGATTGGGGCAGGGGTGGCACCGGGGAGCTGTTTTTT.

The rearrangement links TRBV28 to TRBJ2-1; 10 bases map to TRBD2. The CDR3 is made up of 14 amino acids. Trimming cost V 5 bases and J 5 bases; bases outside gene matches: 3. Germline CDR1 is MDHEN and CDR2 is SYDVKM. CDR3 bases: TGTGCCAGCAGTACTAGCGGGACCGACAATGAGCAGTTCTTC. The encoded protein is CASSTSGTDNEQFF.